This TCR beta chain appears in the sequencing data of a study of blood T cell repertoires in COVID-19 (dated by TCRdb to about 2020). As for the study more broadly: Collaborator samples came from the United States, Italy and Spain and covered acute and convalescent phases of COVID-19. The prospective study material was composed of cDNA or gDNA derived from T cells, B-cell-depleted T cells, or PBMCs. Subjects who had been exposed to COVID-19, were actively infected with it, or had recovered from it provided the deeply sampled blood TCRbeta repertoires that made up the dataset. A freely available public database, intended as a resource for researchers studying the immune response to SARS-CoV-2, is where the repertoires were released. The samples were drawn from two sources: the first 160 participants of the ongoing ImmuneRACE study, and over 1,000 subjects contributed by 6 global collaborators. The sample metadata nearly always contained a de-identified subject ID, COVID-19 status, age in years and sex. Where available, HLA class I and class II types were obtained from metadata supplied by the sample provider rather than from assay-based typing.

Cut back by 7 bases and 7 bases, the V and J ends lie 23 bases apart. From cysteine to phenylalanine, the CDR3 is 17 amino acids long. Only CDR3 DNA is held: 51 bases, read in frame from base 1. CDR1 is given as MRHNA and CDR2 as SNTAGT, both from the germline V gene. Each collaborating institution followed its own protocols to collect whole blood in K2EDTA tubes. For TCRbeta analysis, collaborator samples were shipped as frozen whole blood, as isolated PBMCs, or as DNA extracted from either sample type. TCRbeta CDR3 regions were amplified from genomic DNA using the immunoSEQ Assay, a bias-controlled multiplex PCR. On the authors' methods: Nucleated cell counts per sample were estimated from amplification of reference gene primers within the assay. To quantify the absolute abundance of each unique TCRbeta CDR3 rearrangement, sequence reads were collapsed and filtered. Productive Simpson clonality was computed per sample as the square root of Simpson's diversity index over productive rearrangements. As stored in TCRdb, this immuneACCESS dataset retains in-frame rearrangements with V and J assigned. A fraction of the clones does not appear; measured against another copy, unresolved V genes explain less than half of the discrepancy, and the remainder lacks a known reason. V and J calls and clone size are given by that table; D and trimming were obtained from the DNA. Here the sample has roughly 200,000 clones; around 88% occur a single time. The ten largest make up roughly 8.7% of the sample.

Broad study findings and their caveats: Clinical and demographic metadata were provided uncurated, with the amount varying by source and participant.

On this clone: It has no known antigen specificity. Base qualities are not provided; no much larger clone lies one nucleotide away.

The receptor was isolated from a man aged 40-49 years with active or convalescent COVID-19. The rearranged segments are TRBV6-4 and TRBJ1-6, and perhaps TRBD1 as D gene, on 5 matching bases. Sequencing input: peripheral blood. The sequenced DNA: TGTGCCAGCACCCGATCTTACGACAGCGGGAACAATTCACCCCTCCACTTT. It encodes CASTRSYDSGNNSPLHF.